This record covers a single T cell receptor (beta chain). The antigen is undetermined. It was with 60 Vbeta and 13 Jbeta primers that the PCR ran. Generated by immunoSEQ multiplex PCR, the TCRdb table keeps only in-frame clones and is missing some. Among approximately 30,000 clones listed, roughly 44% were seen once. This record belongs to a study of cytomegalovirus exposure and HLA in healthy donors. The study, taken as a whole, reports: Several of the most significant clusters were apparently associated with common viral pathogens in a later analysis.

Germline V gene data show CDR1 as LNHDA and CDR2 as SQIVND (reference sequence). The CDR3 consists of 15 residues. The V and J ends lost 1 base and 0 bases respectively, with 7 bases between them. This TCR was sampled from a woman aged 45-60 years in good health and CMV-seronegative. Sequencing was performed on PBMCs. The rearrangement joins TRBV19 to TRBJ1-3, with D unclear. CDR3 in amino acids: CASSIGYISGNTIYF. Here the CDR3 DNA reads TGTGCCAGTAGTATAGGGTACATCTCTGGAAACACCATATATTTT.